The rows below give T cell receptor beta chains drawn from one sample of a study of chronic HIV infection and antiretroviral therapy. TCRdb independently ran MiXCR on the 5' RACE reads; one entry per CDR3 protein. The data show under 55,000 distinct CDR3 sequences, with approximately 19% seen just once and over 2.5% held by the top ten. Sequences were obtained from peripheral blood. These receptors came from an adult who had HIV and had not received antiretroviral therapy, or was an uninfected healthy control (not recorded which). The CDR3 runs from the conserved cysteine through the conserved F or W. The D gene is left open where the match is weak. For some rows the clone size is stated as once, few or many, or as a class when expanded; others skip it.

NA	NA	TRBV7-9	TRBJ2-7	TGTGCCACCCGGGGGGCCACCTACGAGCAGTACTTC	CATRGATYEQYF
NA	NA	TRBV4-1	TRBJ2-1	TGCGCCAGCAGCCTCTCTCTTGCGGGGCACGCTAGGAATGAGCAGTTCTTC	CASSLSLAGHARNEQFF
NA	NA	TRBV24-1	TRBJ2-6	TGTGCCACCAGTGACTCTTTCGTCCTGACTTTC	CATSDSFVLTF
NA	NA	TRBV18	TRBJ2-3	TGTGCCAGCTCACCATCTCCCGCAGATACGCAGTATTTT	CASSPSPADTQYF
TRBD1	few	TRBV4-1	TRBJ1-4	TGCGCCAGCAGCCAAGGACAGGGTACTGAAAAACTGTTTTTT	CASSQGQGTEKLFF
NA	NA	TRBV2	TRBJ1-1	TGTGCCAGCAGTGAAGATGAGGACATCAAGGAAGCTTTCTTT	CASSEDEDIKEAFF
TRBD1	few	TRBV4-1	TRBJ2-6	TGCGCCAGCAGCCCGGGGGGACAGGGGGCGACTGGGGCCAACGTCCTGACTTTC	CASSPGGQGATGANVLTF
TRBD2	NA	TRBV18	TRBJ2-5	TGTGCCAGCGAGGGACTAGCGGGCCCTCGGAGTGGCCAGTACTTC	CASEGLAGPRSGQYF
NA	few	TRBV29-1	TRBJ2-1	TGCAGCGTTTATGGGGGGCCCAGCTCCTACAATGAGCAGTTCTTC	CSVYGGPSSYNEQFF
NA	few	TRBV28	TRBJ2-6	TGTGCCAGCAGTCACCCCCAGGGAGTTGCCGGGGCCAACGTCCTGACTTTC	CASSHPQGVAGANVLTF
NA	few	TRBV9	TRBJ2-3	TGTGCCAGCAGCGTAGCTGACTCTTTCCGGAGGCGTAGCACAGATACGCAGTATTTT	CASSVADSFRRRSTDTQYF
NA	many	TRBV12-3/TRBV12-4	TRBJ2-7	TGTGCCAGCACCTTGGGACTGCCAAACTACGAGCAGTACTTC	CASTLGLPNYEQYF
NA	NA	TRBV19	TRBJ2-7	TGTGCCAGAAGTATAGGACGTTCCTACGAGCAGTACTTC	CARSIGRSYEQYF
TRBD1	NA	TRBV28	TRBJ1-1	TGTGCCAGCAGTCCCCCTTTGGGAGGGGGCGCGCACACTGAAGCTTTCTTT	CASSPPLGGGAHTEAFF
TRBD2	few	TRBV28	TRBJ2-7	TGTGCCAGCAGTTTATTTACAGCGGGAGGAGGTGACGAGCAGTACTTC	CASSLFTAGGGDEQYF
NA	few	TRBV5-8	TRBJ2-1	TGTGCCAGCAGCTTGGTAATTTCCCAGGATCCCGTGAATGAGCAGTTCTTC	CASSLVISQDPVNEQFF
TRBD1	few	TRBV9	TRBJ2-2	TGTGCCAGCACCGGGACAGGGGGGACCGGGGAGCTGTTTTTT	CASTGTGGTGELFF
TRBD1	few	TRBV5-1	TRBJ1-2	TGCGCCAGCAGCTTGGAAGGGGGCGGCTACACCTTC	CASSLEGGGYTF
TRBD2	NA	TRBV5-4	TRBJ2-3	TGTGCCAGCAGCCTTCGACTAGCGGGAGGCACAGATACGCAGTATTTT	CASSLRLAGGTDTQYF
TRBD2	few	TRBV10-3	TRBJ2-1	TGTGCCATCAGCCGTGATATGCGGGAGGGCTTATGGAATGAGCAGTTCTTC	CAISRDMREGLWNEQFF
NA	few	TRBV4-2	TRBJ2-5	TGTGCCAGCAGTAGGCCGGGTGGTGGGGGCCAACCGGGGACCCAGTACTTC	CASSRPGGGGQPGTQYF
NA	few	TRBV14	TRBJ2-3	TGTGCCAGCAGCCAAGACAGCGGCACAGATACGCAGTATTTT	CASSQDSGTDTQYF
NA	NA	TRBV7-9	TRBJ1-4	TGTGCCAGCAGCTCGGACCGCCTCCAGGACGAAAAACTGTTTTTT	CASSSDRLQDEKLFF
TRBD1	few	TRBV24-1	TRBJ1-5	TGTGCCACCAGTCCAGCTACAGGGGGAGGACAGCCCCAGCATTTT	CATSPATGGGQPQHF
NA	NA	TRBV28	TRBJ2-5	TGTGCCAGCTCCCTCGCACAAGAGACCCAGTACTTC	CASSLAQETQYF
NA	few	TRBV20-1	TRBJ2-7	TGCAGTGCTAGACCAAATACCTACTACGAGCAGTACTTC	CSARPNTYYEQYF
NA	NA	TRBV12-3/TRBV12-4	TRBJ1-1	TGTGCCAGCAGACCCGACAGGTACACTGAAGCTTTCTTT	CASRPDRYTEAFF
NA	NA	TRBV29-1	TRBJ1-5	TGCAGCCCTCCCGGGACAAAGCCCCAGCATTTT	CSPPGTKPQHF
NA	few	TRBV27	TRBJ2-7	TGTGCCAGCAGTTTATTGTTCCCCTACGAGCAGTACTTC	CASSLLFPYEQYF
NA	NA	TRBV7-2	TRBJ1-4	TGTGCCAGCAGCTTAGAAAGGGAAAAACTGTTTTTT	CASSLEREKLFF
TRBD2	NA	TRBV7-6	TRBJ2-7	TGTGCCAGCAGCTTACCCCTAGCGGGAGATGACGAGCAGTACTTC	CASSLPLAGDDEQYF
TRBD2	NA	TRBV4-1	TRBJ2-7	TGCGCCAGCAGCCAAGCGGGAGGGCCCTACGAGCAGTACTTC	CASSQAGGPYEQYF
TRBD1	NA	TRBV28	TRBJ2-7	TGTGCCAGCACCTTACAGGGGGGCGAGCAGTACTTC	CASTLQGGEQYF
NA	NA	TRBV11-2	TRBJ2-7	TGTGCCAGCAGCTTCGGGTCCAACTACGAGCAGTACTTC	CASSFGSNYEQYF
NA	few	TRBV7-8	TRBJ1-1	TGTGCCAGCAGCTTAGCGCGCACAGGACCGAACACTGAAGCTTTCTTT	CASSLARTGPNTEAFF
TRBD2	few	TRBV5-1	TRBJ2-3	TGCGCCAGCAGCCTCCCCGGGACTAGCGCCCATTTT	CASSLPGTSAHF
NA	few	TRBV5-1	TRBJ2-5	TGCGCCAGCAGCCTCGAAGTTGAGACCCAGTACTTC	CASSLEVETQYF
NA	few	TRBV28	TRBJ1-5	TGTGCCAGCAGTGAACAGGGAGTCGGCAATCAGCCCCAGCATTTT	CASSEQGVGNQPQHF
NA	NA	TRBV29-1	TRBJ1-1	TGCAGCGTTGAGAGATCTGAAGCTTTCTTT	CSVERSEAFF
NA	NA	TRBV18	TRBJ1-1	TGTGCCAGCTCACCTAAAATAAGTCAGAACACTGAAGCTTTCTTT	CASSPKISQNTEAFF